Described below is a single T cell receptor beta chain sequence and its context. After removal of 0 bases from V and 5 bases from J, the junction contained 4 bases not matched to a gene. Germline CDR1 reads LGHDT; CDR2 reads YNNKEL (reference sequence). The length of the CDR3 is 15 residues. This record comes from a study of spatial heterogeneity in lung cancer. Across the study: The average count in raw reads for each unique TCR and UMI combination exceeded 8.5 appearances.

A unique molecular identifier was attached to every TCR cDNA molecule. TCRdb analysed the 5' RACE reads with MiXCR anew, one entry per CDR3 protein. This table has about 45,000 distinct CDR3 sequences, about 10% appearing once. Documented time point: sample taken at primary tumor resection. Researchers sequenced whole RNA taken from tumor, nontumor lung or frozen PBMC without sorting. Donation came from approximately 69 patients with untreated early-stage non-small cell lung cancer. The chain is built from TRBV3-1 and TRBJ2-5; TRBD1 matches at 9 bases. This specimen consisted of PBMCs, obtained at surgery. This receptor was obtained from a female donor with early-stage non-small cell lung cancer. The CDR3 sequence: CASSQDWTGDETQYF. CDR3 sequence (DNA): TGTGCCAGCAGCCAAGATTGGACAGGGGATGAGACCCAGTACTTC.